The 28 T cell receptor beta chains listed next were all sequenced from one sample in a study of control samples from healthy donors and cancer patients. The protocol was immunoSEQ multiplex PCR, while the TCRdb copy is restricted to in-frame clones and leaves out a portion. The data show 150,000 to 180,000 clones, just under 95% seen once. The sample comprised blood. All receptors derive from a man aged 40-55 years in good health.

This sequence joins TRBV7-2 and TRBJ2-2, with 8 bases fitting TRBD2. The CDR3 runs to 15 residues. V shed 2 bases and J 6 bases; nucleotides not matched to a gene: 5. Germline CDR1 is SGHTA and CDR2 is FQGNSA. The CDR3 region is CASSLMAGGAGELFF. The CDR3 DNA follows: TGTGCCAGCAGCTTAATGGCCGGGGGGGCCGGGGAGCTGTTTTTT.

V gene TRBV7-2 combines with J gene TRBJ2-7, with 12 bases lining up with TRBD2. Looked up from germline, CDR1 is SGHTA and CDR2 is FQGNSA. V was pared by 5 bases and J by 3 bases, with 5 bases of the junction left unmatched. The CDR3 runs 15 residues. For the CDR3, the DNA is TGTGCCAGCAGCCCTTCGGGACTAGCGGGCTACGAGCAGTACTTC. Translating gives CASSPSGLAGYEQYF.

This chain connects TRBV27 to TRBJ1-6; 7 bases are shared with TRBD1. CDR3 length: 14 residues. The V segment lost 5 bases and the J segment 9 bases; nucleotides outside the gene matches: 7. Germline V gene sequence: CDR1 MNHEY, CDR2 SMNVEV (reference sequence). As DNA, the CDR3 is TGTGCCAGCAGTAGGGGGACAGAAAGTTCACCCCTCCACTTT. Translating gives CASSRGTESSPLHF.

This chain uses TRBV7-9 with TRBJ1-2; a weak D match, TRBD1 (6 bases). CDR1 and CDR2 from the germline V gene are SEHNR and FQNEAQ (reference sequence). CDR3 size: 16 residues. V was pared by 5 bases and J by 0 bases, with 16 bases between. This CDR3 is CASSQLEHRANYGYTF. CDR3 coding DNA: TGTGCCAGCAGCCAATTAGAGCACAGGGCTAACTATGGCTACACCTTC.

This clone appeared a single time. This chain links TRBV2 with TRBJ1-2, with D possibly matching TRBD1 (6 bases). The CDR3 has 15 residues. Germline CDR1 SNHLY, CDR2 FYNNEI. Trimming took off 0 bases at V and 5 bases at J, with 13 bases between the two ends. The CDR3 sequence: CASSEAFGGLYGYTF. As DNA, the CDR3 is TGTGCCAGCAGTGAAGCATTCGGGGGGCTGTATGGCTACACCTTC.

The rearrangement uses TRBV28 and TRBJ2-1; 8 nucleotides line up with TRBD2. The CDR3 runs 16 residues. The junction had 8 bases not matched to a gene; V was cut back by 4 bases and J by 3 bases. The germline CDR1 and CDR2 sequences are MDHEN and SYDVKM. CDR3 sequence reads: CASSSGAGGLYNEQFF. In nucleotides, the CDR3 is TGTGCCAGCAGTTCGGGCGCGGGGGGTCTCTACAATGAGCAGTTCTTC.

This chain joins TRBV18 and TRBJ2-3; D ambiguous. The germline V gene encodes CDR1 KGHSH and CDR2 LQKENI. This CDR3 spans 13 amino acids. V gave up 0 bases and J gave up 4 bases, with 5 bases separating them. In nucleotides, the CDR3 is TGTGCCAGCTCACCACCCGGGTCAGATACGCAGTATTTT. It specifies CASSPPGSDTQYF. The whole variable domain, filled in from reference TRBV18 and TRBJ2-3, reads NAGVMQNPRHLVRRRGQEARLRCSPMKGHSHVYWYRQLPEEGLKFMVYLQKENIIDESGMPKERFSAEFPKEGPSILRIQQVVRGDSAAYFCASSPPGSDTQYFGPGTRLTVL.

The chain has TRBV27 and TRBJ1-2; TRBD1 matches 8 bases. Trimming cost V 5 bases and J 5 bases; bases outside gene matches: 10. The CDR3 has 15 residues. From germline, CDR1 is MNHEY and CDR2 SMNVEV (reference sequence). The CDR3 sequence is CASSPRQGLSYGYTF. The CDR3 DNA sequence: TGTGCCAGCAGTCCCCGACAGGGGCTATCTTATGGCTACACCTTC.

The chain is built from TRBV6-2 or TRBV6-3 and TRBJ1-5; D gene unclear. The CDR3 is 15 amino acids. Germline V lookup: CDR1 MNHEY, CDR2 SVGEGT. Trimming pared 2 bases from V and 3 bases from J, leaving 11 bases between. CDR3 region: CASSYKALDNQPQHF. The CDR3 coding sequence is TGTGCCAGCAGTTACAAGGCGCTGGACAATCAGCCCCAGCATTTT.

The CDR3 DNA reads TGTGCCAGCAGTCCTTTGAGGACAGCCAACTATGGCTACACCTTC. As protein: CASSPLRTANYGYTF. The chain joins TRBV2 to TRBJ1-2; tentatively, D is TRBD1 (6 bases). Per the germline V gene, CDR1 is SNHLY and CDR2 is FYNNEI. The CDR3 runs 15 residues. Trimming pared 5 bases from V and 2 bases from J, leaving 15 bases between. The whole variable domain, filled in from reference TRBV2 and TRBJ1-2, reads EPEVTQTPSHQVTQMGQEVILRCVPISNHLYFYWYRQILGQKVEFLVSFYNNEISEKSEIFDDQFSVERPDGSNFTLKIRSTKLEDSAMYFCASSPLRTANYGYTFGSGTRLTVV.

This chain links TRBV7-9 with TRBJ2-2; the match to TRBD1 covers 7 bases. CDR1 is SEHNR and CDR2 is FQNEAQ in the germline V gene (reference sequence). The V gene end was trimmed by 5 bases and the J gene end by 1 base; junction bases not matched to a gene: 7. The CDR3 is 16 amino acids. The CDR3 protein is CASSGRGKGNTGELFF. CDR3 in DNA: TGTGCCAGCAGCGGCAGGGGGAAGGGGAACACCGGGGAGCTGTTTTTT.

This chain links TRBV6-4 with TRBJ2-1, with D perhaps TRBD1 (5 bases). CDR1 is MRHNA and CDR2 is SNTAGT in the germline V gene. This CDR3 comprises 13 residues. The V end was cut by 0 bases, the J end by 10 bases, with 10 bases between. This CDR3 is CASSDSTGREQFF. The CDR3 nucleotides read TGTGCCAGCAGTGACTCAACAGGACGGGAGCAGTTCTTC.

This chain connects TRBV27 to TRBJ1-6; no firm D call. The V end was cut by 7 bases, the J end by 3 bases, with 10 bases between. CDR1 and CDR2 from the germline V gene are MNHEY and SMNVEV (reference sequence). This CDR3 is 14 amino acids long. The CDR3 here is CASTPSGYNSPLHF. CDR3 nucleotide sequence: TGTGCCAGCACCCCATCTGGCTATAATTCACCCCTCCACTTT.

The CDR3 is CASSLAPGGEAFF. In DNA, the CDR3 is TGTGCCAGCAGCTTAGCGCCAGGGGGCGAGGCTTTCTTT. The rearrangement links TRBV7-9 to TRBJ1-1; TRBD1 agrees at 8 bases. Germline assignment: CDR1 SEHNR and CDR2 FQNEAQ (reference sequence). V shed 0 bases, J shed 11 bases, and the junction held 5 bases outside the gene matches. The CDR3 consists of 13 residues.

V usage is TRBV19 and J usage is TRBJ1-3, with D unresolved. The V end was cut by 6 bases, the J end by 4 bases, with 4 bases between. CDR3 size: 11 residues. Looked up from germline, CDR1 is LNHDA and CDR2 is SQIVND (reference sequence). The CDR3 bases are TGTGCCAGTAGACGAGGAAACACCATATATTTT. Protein product: CASRRGNTIYF.

This clone was observed a single time. The chain couples TRBV19 to TRBJ1-1, with D perhaps matching TRBD1 (6 bases). Trimming removed 5 bases at V and 1 base at J, with 11 bases between. The CDR3 is made up of 14 amino acids. Per germline, CDR1 LNHDA and CDR2 SQIVND (reference sequence). CDR3 bases: TGTGCCAGTAGTGGCGGGACACAGAACACTGAAGCTTTCTTT. This encodes CASSGGTQNTEAFF.

The rearrangement links TRBV29-1 to TRBJ1-2; the match to TRBD1 covers 7 bases. V shed 6 bases, J shed 8 bases, and the junction held 12 bases outside the gene matches. The CDR3 runs to 13 residues. Germline values: CDR1 SQVTM, CDR2 ANQGSEA. CDR3 coding DNA: TGCAGCGTGCCCCCGCGACAGGGTGGGGGCTACACCTTC. It specifies CSVPPRQGGGYTF.

The chain recombines TRBV6-5 with TRBJ1-1, with D unclear. Trimming pared 2 bases from V and 1 base from J, leaving 8 bases between. The germline V gene has CDR1 MNHEY and CDR2 SVGAGI. This CDR3 contains 14 residues. CDR3 sequence reads: CASSYSERNTEAFF. The DNA for the CDR3 is TGTGCCAGCAGTTACAGTGAAAGGAACACTGAAGCTTTCTTT.

In its sample, this clone was seen once. The CDR3 spells CSVDGVGILYGYTF. The CDR3 region has the DNA TGCAGCGTTGACGGGGTGGGGATATTATATGGCTACACCTTC. V usage is TRBV29-1 and J usage is TRBJ1-2; D is ambiguous. The length of the CDR3 is 14 residues. CDR1 SQVTM and CDR2 ANQGSEA come from the germline V gene. Trimming removed 3 bases at V and 5 bases at J, with 16 bases between.

V and J are TRBV19 and TRBJ2-7; possibly TRBD1 or TRBD2 for D (5 bases each). Looked up from germline, CDR1 is LNHDA and CDR2 is SQIVND (reference sequence). The V and J ends lost 8 bases and 2 bases respectively, with 10 bases between them. This CDR3 spans 12 amino acids. The CDR3 coding sequence is TGTGCCAGTTCCGGGACCACCTACGAGCAGTACTTC. The encoded protein is CASSGTTYEQYF.

The chain employs TRBV6-5 and TRBJ2-1; 9 bases agree with TRBD2. Looked up from germline, CDR1 is MNHEY and CDR2 is SVGAGI. V gave up 9 bases and J gave up 7 bases; unmatched junction bases: 4. This CDR3 spans 12 amino acids. This CDR3 is CASLAGVNEQFF. The DNA for the CDR3 is TGTGCCAGTTTAGCGGGGGTTAATGAGCAGTTCTTC.

This rearrangement joins TRBV7-2 to TRBJ1-1; weak D call: TRBD1 (6 bases). The V gene's germline CDR1 is SGHTA and CDR2 FQGNSA. The ends were cut back, 3 bases at V and 3 bases at J, with 11 bases in the middle. This CDR3 has 14 residues. This chain's CDR3 is CASSLGPGDTEAFF. The DNA for the CDR3 is TGTGCCAGCAGCTTGGGGCCAGGGGACACTGAAGCTTTCTTT.

The chain couples TRBV5-4 to TRBJ2-7, with 11 bases aligning to TRBD1. This CDR3 has 13 residues. Germline V gene data show CDR1 as SGHNT and CDR2 as YYREEE (reference sequence). Trimming at V came to 7 bases and at J to 4 bases, leaving 4 bases not matched to a gene. The CDR3 coding sequence is TGTGCCAGCGGCGGACAGGGGGCTTACGAGCAGTACTTC. Its translation is CASGGQGAYEQYF.

The rearrangement uses TRBV5-5 and TRBJ2-7, with D perhaps matching TRBD1 (6 bases). The V gene's germline CDR1 is SGHKS and CDR2 YYEKEE (reference sequence). The CDR3 runs to 15 residues. Trimming pared 1 base from V and 0 bases from J, leaving 11 bases between. Here the CDR3 DNA reads TGTGCCAGCAGCTTGACAGGGTATAACTCCTACGAGCAGTACTTC. Its translation is CASSLTGYNSYEQYF.

This clone was seen just once. The rearrangement uses TRBV5-1 and TRBJ2-1, with D unresolved. V lost 0 bases to trimming and J lost 1 base, with 5 bases between them. CDR1 SGHRS and CDR2 YFSETQ come from the germline V gene. The CDR3 extends over 14 amino acids. The CDR3: CASSLDGSYNEQFF. The CDR3 DNA sequence: TGCGCCAGCAGCTTGGACGGGTCCTACAATGAGCAGTTCTTC.

The chain employs TRBV19 and TRBJ1-1, with D unclear. CDR1 LNHDA and CDR2 SQIVND come from the germline V gene (reference sequence). The CDR3 consists of 14 residues. Trimming took off 5 bases at V and 11 bases at J, with 21 bases between the two ends. The CDR3 protein is CASSPLAGNRAAFF. The CDR3 nucleotides are TGTGCCAGTAGTCCCCTTGCGGGCAACCGGGCGGCTTTCTTT.

V usage is TRBV5-1 and J usage is TRBJ2-7; no reliable D call. V lost 4 bases, J lost 2 bases, and 19 bases lay in between. The germline CDR1 and CDR2 sequences are SGHRS and YFSETQ. This CDR3 is 16 amino acids long. CDR3 residues: CASSPQIASRTYEQYF. In DNA, the CDR3 is TGCGCCAGCAGCCCTCAGATAGCCTCCCGCACCTACGAGCAGTACTTC.

The gene calls are TRBV4-1 and TRBJ1-2; 7 nucleotides line up with TRBD1. The CDR3 covers 16 residues. Germline assignment: CDR1 MGHRA and CDR2 YSYEKL. Losses at the gene ends were 2 bases for V and 0 bases for J; bases not matched to a gene: 6. The CDR3 nucleotides read TGCGCCAGCAGCCAAAGCGGGACAGAAGCTAACTATGGCTACACCTTC. Encoded protein: CASSQSGTEANYGYTF.